The 24 T cell receptor beta chains listed next were all sequenced from one sample in a study of regulatory T cells in long-lasting Graves disease. CDR3 regions were amplified by Arm-PCR using iRepertoire HTBI primers to build TCR beta libraries. Each CDR3 protein is one row after TCRdb ran MiXCR on the multiplex PCR reads. Among roughly 360,000 distinct CDR3 sequences listed, roughly 12% were seen once. Time point denoted: newly diagnosed GD, antithyroid drugs for less than 3 months. Researchers made the TCR library from RNA that was extracted from PBMCs. These data also formed part of another study, on T cells in Graves' hyperthyroidism and ophthalmopathy.

The sequencing here drew on peripheral blood mononuclear cells (PBMCs), taken at new diagnosis, from a patient treated with antithyroid drugs. These receptors all stem from a woman younger than 35 with Graves disease.

This clonotype occurred a few times. The J gene is TRBJ1-4, the V gene TRBV7-9; the match to TRBD1 covers 7 bases. This CDR3 has 13 residues. In germline, CDR1 is SEHNR, CDR2 FQNEAQ (reference sequence). V was pared by 6 bases and J by 7 bases, with 5 bases of the junction left unmatched. CDR3 sequence (DNA): TGTGCCAGCAGAATTCAGGGGGGTGAAAAACTGTTTTTT. The encoded protein is CASRIQGGEKLFF. The whole variable domain, remainder taken from reference TRBV7-9 and TRBJ1-4, is DTGVSQNPRHKITKRGQNVTFRCDPISEHNRLYWYRQTLGQGPEFLTYFQNEAQLEKSRLLSDRFSAERPKGSFSTLEIQRTEQGDSAMYLCASRIQGGEKLFFGSGTQLSVL.

The chain joins TRBV11-2 to TRBJ2-3, with 7 bases that match TRBD2. The V segment lost 5 bases and the J segment 5 bases; nucleotides outside the gene matches: 13. Germline V gene sequence: CDR1 SGHAT, CDR2 FQNNGV. CDR3 length: 16 residues. The CDR3 DNA sequence: TGTGCCAGCAGCCGGTGGGGGGGAGGGCCCAAAGATACGCAGTATTTT. Amino acids: CASSRWGGGPKDTQYF.

This clonotype was detected ten times or more. V is TRBV19 and J is TRBJ2-7; 10 bases align to TRBD1. The V segment lost 5 bases and the J segment 7 bases; nucleotides outside the gene matches: 5. The CDR3 is 13 residues long. The germline V gene has CDR1 LNHDA and CDR2 SQIVND (reference sequence). This CDR3 reads CASSFDRGLEQYF. CDR3 bases: TGTGCCAGTAGTTTCGACAGGGGGCTTGAGCAGTACTTC.

V is TRBV7-4 and J is TRBJ1-2; possible D gene TRBD1, 6 bases. From germline, CDR1 is SGHVT and CDR2 SQSDAQ. V was shortened by 3 bases and J by 4 bases, with 24 bases between the two germline ends. The CDR3 runs to 18 residues. The CDR3 sequence: CASSLAPPPGQSVYGYTF. CDR3 DNA: TGTGCCAGCAGCTTGGCCCCCCCCCCGGGACAATCCGTCTATGGCTACACCTTC.

This clonotype was seen a handful of times. This chain uses TRBV5-6 with TRBJ1-5, with TRBD1 as a possible D gene (6 bases). The CDR3 extends over 15 amino acids. Germline V gene sequence: CDR1 SGHDT, CDR2 YYEEEE. Trimming cost V 4 bases and J 6 bases, with 17 bases left between them. CDR3 loop: CASSPKNQGSQPQHF. The CDR3 DNA reads as TGTGCCAGCAGCCCTAAAAATCAGGGGAGTCAGCCCCAGCATTTT. Variable domain in full (rest from reference TRBV5-6 and TRBJ1-5): DAGVTQSPTHLIKTRGQQVTLRCSPKSGHDTVSWYQQALGQGPQFIFQYYEEEERQRGNFPDRFSGHQFPNYSSELNVNALLLGDSALYLCASSPKNQGSQPQHFGDGTRLSIL.

This clonotype has just a few counts. The chain employs TRBV7-2 and TRBJ2-5; 12 bases are shared with TRBD2. The germline CDR1 and CDR2 sequences are SGHTA and FQGNSA. Trimming removed 5 bases from V and 3 bases from J; junction bases left unmatched: 4. The length of the CDR3 is 15 residues. CDR3 sequence: CASSGGLAGKETQYF. The CDR3 DNA reads as TGTGCCAGCAGCGGCGGACTAGCGGGGAAAGAGACCCAGTACTTC.

This clonotype was recorded many times. The chain uses TRBV7-2 and TRBJ2-7; 7 bases line up with TRBD1. Germline loops: CDR1 SGHTA, CDR2 FQGNSA. V trimming: 1 base; J trimming: 4 bases; junction bases outside the gene matches: 10. This CDR3 comprises 16 residues. In DNA form, the CDR3 reads TGTGCCAGCAGCTTAGAAAGTGTGGGGGACAGATACGAGCAGTACTTC. Translation gives CASSLESVGDRYEQYF.

Many counts were recorded for this clonotype. The chain combines TRBV6-9 with TRBJ2-1, with 7 positions matching TRBD1. CDR1 MNHGY and CDR2 SVAAGI come from the germline V gene. This CDR3 has 15 amino acids. Trimming at V came to 4 bases and at J to 8 bases, leaving 11 bases not matched to a gene. CDR3 DNA sequence: TGTGCCAGCAGTTTACAACTGGGACAGCTGGATGAGCAGTTCTTC. Its protein is CASSLQLGQLDEQFF.

This clonotype was picked up many times. This chain joins TRBV12-3 or TRBV12-4 and TRBJ1-6; weak D call: TRBD1 (6 bases). This CDR3 is 15 amino acids long. The V and J ends lost 6 bases and 6 bases respectively, with 15 bases between them. The CDR3: CASSPGQPFNSPLHF. CDR3 nucleotide sequence: TGTGCCAGCAGCCCCGGACAGCCCTTTAATTCACCCCTCCACTTT.

This clonotype was counted ten times or more. The chain joins TRBV20-1 to TRBJ2-5, with a possible D match to TRBD2 (5 bases). Trimming removed 3 bases from V and 2 bases from J, with 13 bases in between. The V gene's germline CDR1 is DFQATT and CDR2 SNEGSKA (reference sequence). The CDR3 has 14 amino acids. DNA of the CDR3: TGCAGTGCTAGCCCCCAAGGAGGTCAAGAGACCCAGTACTTC. This encodes CSASPQGGQETQYF.

The chain joins TRBV4-1 to TRBJ2-1, with TRBD2 matching over 8 bases. The CDR3 is 16 amino acids. V lost 4 bases, J lost 8 bases, and 13 bases stayed unmatched. Per the germline V gene, CDR1 is MGHRA and CDR2 is YSYEKL. The CDR3 protein is CASSLIAGGHGDEQFF. The CDR3 bases are TGCGCCAGCAGCCTAATTGCGGGGGGCCATGGCGATGAGCAGTTCTTC.

Points on this clonotype: This may come from a read error, since a much larger clone is one base off. The chain has TRBV5-5 and TRBJ2-7; TRBD1 might be the D (6 bases). The germline gives CDR1 SGHKS, CDR2 YYEKEE (reference sequence). The CDR3 is 14 amino acids. Deletions cut 1 base from V and 3 bases from J, with 11 bases between. The CDR3 coding sequence is TGTGCCAGCAGCTTGTTGGACAGCGGCTACGAGCAGTACTTC. This codes for CASSLLDSGYEQYF.

The CDR3: CAVRQANYGYTF. For the CDR3, the DNA is TGTGCCGTCAGACAGGCCAACTATGGCTACACCTTC. The rearrangement links TRBV19 to TRBJ1-2, with TRBD1 as a possible D gene (6 bases). The CDR3 covers 12 residues. Germline loops: CDR1 LNHDA, CDR2 SQIVND (reference sequence). V gave up 11 bases and J gave up 2 bases, with 12 bases separating them. The variable domain in full, completed from reference TRBV19 and TRBJ1-2, reads DGGITQSPKYLFRKEGQNVTLSCEQNLNHDAMYWYRQDPGQGLRLIYYSQIVNDFQKGDIAEGYSVSREKKESFPLTVTSAQKNPTAFYLCAVRQANYGYTFGSGTRLTVV.

This clonotype came up many times. The chain has TRBV7-9 and TRBJ1-2; D is possibly TRBD1 (6 bases). Germline V lookup: CDR1 SEHNR, CDR2 FQNEAQ (reference sequence). Trimming stripped 5 bases from V and 6 bases from J, with 10 bases between. The CDR3 extends over 12 amino acids. CDR3 coding DNA: TGTGCCAGCAGCAAACAGGGTGATGGCTACACCTTC. Encoded protein: CASSKQGDGYTF.

There are many counts of this clonotype. CDR3 region: CASSRTGKDTEAFF. The CDR3 DNA sequence: TGTGCCAGCAGCCGGACAGGGAAGGACACTGAAGCTTTCTTT. The chain employs TRBV7-8 and TRBJ1-1; 8 positions agree with TRBD1. The V segment lost 5 bases and the J segment 3 bases; nucleotides outside the gene matches: 5. CDR3 length: 14 residues. Germline assignment: CDR1 SGHVS and CDR2 FQNEAQ.

The sample holds many counts of this clonotype. The J gene is TRBJ2-7, the V gene TRBV27; 7 bases match TRBD2. The J segment lost 2 bases and the V segment lost 8 bases, leaving 9 bases of the junction unmatched. This CDR3 has 14 residues. CDR1 is MNHEY, CDR2 SMNVEV, per germline (reference sequence). CDR3 in DNA: TGTGCCAGCGGGAGGGCGGGAACGACCTACGAGCAGTACTTC. The encoded protein is CASGRAGTTYEQYF.

At least ten counts were recorded for this clonotype. This chain connects TRBV24-1 to TRBJ2-3, with no clear D. V lost 4 bases and J lost 5, with 15 bases in between. The CDR3 totals 15 residues. Germline V gene lookup returns CDR1 KGHDR and CDR2 SFDVKD. The CDR3 region is CATSDPGRELDTQYF. The CDR3, as DNA: TGTGCCACCAGTGACCCCGGTAGGGAACTAGATACGCAGTATTTT.

There are a few counts of this clonotype. The chain employs TRBV28 and TRBJ2-3, with no clear D. V lost 4 bases and J 3 bases, leaving 17 bases between the germline ends. CDR3 length: 16 residues. Per germline, CDR1 MDHEN and CDR2 SYDVKM. The CDR3 loop reads CASSSPRVKWTDTQYF. The DNA for the CDR3 is TGTGCCAGCAGTTCCCCCCGAGTGAAATGGACAGATACGCAGTATTTT. The complete variable domain, with remaining parts taken from reference TRBV28 and TRBJ2-3, reads DVKVTQSSRYLVKRTGEKVFLECVQDMDHENMFWYRQDPGLGLRLIYFSYDVKMKEKGDIPEGYSVSREKKERFSLILESASTNQTSMYLCASSSPRVKWTDTQYFGPGTRLTVL.

In its sample, this clonotype was seen many times. CDR3: CASSELFNEQFF. CDR3 DNA: TGTGCCAGCAGTGAACTGTTCAATGAGCAGTTCTTC. The chain is built from TRBV2 and TRBJ2-1; no clear D. V was shortened by 2 bases and J by 6 bases, with 5 bases between the two germline ends. Germline V gene data show CDR1 as SNHLY and CDR2 as FYNNEI. The CDR3 covers 12 residues.

In its sample, this clonotype was seen a few times. This chain connects TRBV5-6 to TRBJ1-1; D gene unclear. Looked up from germline, CDR1 is SGHDT and CDR2 is YYEEEE. The CDR3 sequence is 13 residues long. The V end lost 7 bases, the J end lost 1 base, and 11 bases lay between the germline ends. The CDR3 spells CASCREGNTEAFF. CDR3 DNA sequence: TGTGCCAGCTGCCGGGAGGGGAACACTGAAGCTTTCTTT.

The V gene is TRBV20-1, the J gene TRBJ2-5, with D tentatively TRBD2 (6 bases). Trimming shortened V by 0 bases and J by 3 bases, and 14 bases separated the two germline ends. Germline-derived CDR1 and CDR2 are DFQATT and SNEGSKA (reference sequence). This CDR3 comprises 15 residues. DNA of the CDR3: TGCAGTGCTAGAGACCCCGTTGGAGGGGAAGAGACCCAGTACTTC. Translating gives CSARDPVGGEETQYF.

As regards this clonotype: This is likely an artifact of a read error, given a far larger clone one base away. The gene calls are TRBV7-2 and TRBJ2-1; D is perhaps TRBD2 (5 bases). The J call is uncertain, as TRBJ2-7 better fits the DNA end. The CDR3 has 13 amino acids. CDR1 and CDR2 from the germline V gene are SGHTA and FQGNSA. This CDR3 is CASSVEGRYEQYF. CDR3 nucleotide sequence: TGTGCCAGCAGCGTAGAGGGCCGGTACGAGCAGTACTTC.

V is TRBV5-1 and J is TRBJ2-3, with no clear D. V was shortened by 0 bases and J by 2 bases, with 7 bases between the two germline ends. The germline gives CDR1 SGHRS, CDR2 YFSETQ. This CDR3 comprises 14 residues. CDR3 nucleotides: TGCGCCAGCAGCTTGGCTCAGTTCACAGATACGCAGTATTTT. The encoded protein is CASSLAQFTDTQYF.

This clonotype was picked up one time. Being one base from a much bigger clone, this may be a read error. The chain links TRBV6-2 or TRBV6-3 to TRBJ2-5; TRBD2 agrees at 8 bases. This CDR3 region has 13 residues. Germline V gene sequence: CDR1 MNHEY, CDR2 SVGEGT. This CDR3 reads CAISTLAGETQYF. CDR3 nucleotide sequence: TGTGCCATCAGTACTCTAGCGGGAGAGACCCAGTACTTC.